The 5 T cell receptor beta chains listed next were all sequenced from one sample in a study of OX40 agonist ivuxolimab in advanced cancers. Sequencing used immunoSEQ multiplex PCR; TCRdb keeps in-frame clones, though not all of them. Of more than 15,000 clones listed, around 80% are singletons. Material: CD4+ or CD8+ T cells sorted from blood, obtained in a trial of the OX40 agonist ivuxolimab. These receptors were obtained from an adult with an advanced solid tumor such as melanoma, head and neck, liver or kidney cancer.

The chain carries TRBV5-1 and TRBJ1-2, with no clear D. Germline CDR1 SGHRS, CDR2 YFSETQ. The CDR3 consists of 14 residues. The V and J ends lost 4 bases and 4 bases respectively, with 14 bases between them. DNA of the CDR3: TGCGCCAGCAGCCCGGAGGGCGCCCCCTATGGCTACACCTTC. Its protein product is CASSPEGAPYGYTF.

V and J are TRBV2 and TRBJ1-5; the match to TRBD1 covers 8 bases. The junction had 4 bases not matched to a gene; V was cut back by 5 bases and J by 1 base. The CDR3 consists of 15 residues. Per the germline V gene, CDR1 is SNHLY and CDR2 is FYNNEI. In nucleotides, the CDR3 is TGTGCCAGCAGTCCGACAGGGGTGAGCAATCAGCCCCAGCATTTT. It codes for CASSPTGVSNQPQHF. Combining the CDR3 with reference TRBV2 and TRBJ1-5 gives the whole variable domain EPEVTQTPSHQVTQMGQEVILRCVPISNHLYFYWYRQILGQKVEFLVSFYNNEISEKSEIFDDQFSVERPDGSNFTLKIRSTKLEDSAMYFCASSPTGVSNQPQHFGDGTRLSIL.

This clone was counted a single time. The chain joins TRBV6-5 to TRBJ1-1; D is uncertain. Deletions cut 2 bases from V and 2 bases from J, with 9 bases between. The CDR3 has 14 amino acids. Looked up from germline, CDR1 is MNHEY and CDR2 is SVGAGI. CDR3 sequence (DNA): TGTGCCAGCAGTTACACGAGGGTTAACACTGAAGCTTTCTTT. As protein: CASSYTRVNTEAFF.

This clone was seen more than once but under ten times. The chain recombines TRBV9 with TRBJ1-2; D might be TRBD1 (6 bases). Germline lookup yields CDR1 SGDLS and CDR2 YYNGEE. Trimming cost V 0 bases and J 4 bases, with 13 bases left between them. The CDR3 consists of 15 residues. CDR3 protein: CASSVGGRGSYGYTF. CDR3 coding DNA: TGTGCCAGCAGCGTAGGAGGCAGGGGAAGCTATGGCTACACCTTC. The complete variable domain, with remaining parts taken from reference TRBV9 and TRBJ1-2, reads DSGVTQTPKHLITATGQRVTLRCSPRSGDLSVYWYQQSLDQGLQFLIQYYNGEERAKGNILERFSAQQFPDLHSELNLSSLELGDSALYFCASSVGGRGSYGYTFGSGTRLTVV.

This clone is deemed medium-sized. The V and J genes are TRBV2 and TRBJ2-7; D is perhaps TRBD2 (6 bases). Germline-derived CDR1 and CDR2 are SNHLY and FYNNEI. This CDR3 has 15 residues. Trimming cost V 3 bases and J 1 base, with 13 bases left between them. CDR3 bases: TGTGCCAGCAGTGATTTCGGGGGTAGATCCTACGAGCAGTACTTC. Residues: CASSDFGGRSYEQYF.